This T cell receptor (beta chain) was documented in a study of cytomegalovirus exposure and HLA in healthy donors. Study-wide results and limits: Reportedly, TCR beta sequences accurately predicted HLA-A and HLA-B alleles in most subjects. High sensitivity and specificity were reportedly achieved when the classifier diagnosed cytomegalovirus status. TCR beta V- and J-gene trimming was later associated with a missense DCLRE1C variant. Later on, an analysis showed TCR association rates differing by HLA locus, with DRB1 the most and HLA-C the fewest.

Amplification used 60 Vbeta primers and 13 Jbeta primers. This table comes from immunoSEQ multiplex PCR, and its TCRdb copy is limited to in-frame clones, with some not included. The sample carries roughly 200,000 clones, around 80% recorded once. V shed 0 bases and J shed 8 bases, with 11 bases lying between them. Germline V lookup: CDR1 SGDLS, CDR2 YYNGEE. The CDR3 runs 13 residues. Worth noting for this clone: No antigen is known for it.

The chain employs TRBV9 and TRBJ1-2, with D possibly being TRBD1 (5 bases). This receptor was taken from a woman younger than 30 in good health and CMV-seronegative. Sequencing input: PBMCs. The CDR3 reads CASSVAGLNGYTF. For the CDR3, the DNA is TGTGCCAGCAGCGTAGCAGGGTTAAACGGCTACACCTTC.